The clone carrying this T cell receptor beta chain was counted ten times or more. Its antigen is as yet unknown. This sample was taken from a study of T cell repertoires in cytomegalovirus infection. Overall study findings and caveats: Within the response measured ex vivo, HLA-C-restricted CMV-specific TCR beta clonotypes were dominant.

Each CDR3 protein gets one entry after TCRdb re-called the reads with MiXCR. The sample has a few hundred thousand distinct CDR3 sequences, about 26% seen once; the top ten hold approximately 13%. V was shortened by 10 bases and J by 0 bases, with 15 bases between the two germline ends. The germline CDR1 and CDR2 sequences are SGHTA and FQGNSA. The CDR3 is made up of 15 amino acids. This rearrangement joins TRBV7-2 to TRBJ2-2; D is perhaps TRBD2 (5 bases). The sample consisted of PBMCs. This TCR was recovered from a human donor in good health (CMV status not recorded). Some clones in this sample may be carry-over from other donors' samples. The CDR3 region is CATFRSVANTGELFF. The CDR3 nucleotides are TGTGCCACCTTCCGTAGCGTTGCGAACACCGGGGAGCTGTTTTTT.